This TCR beta chain was observed in a study of blood T cell repertoires in COVID-19. Only in-frame clones appear in the TCRdb table, and some are missing; sequencing was by immunoSEQ multiplex PCR. The table shows tens of thousands of clones, with about 85% occurring only once. V lost 3 bases to trimming and J lost 1 base; unmatched junction nucleotides: 3. The CDR3 runs 15 residues. Looked up from germline, CDR1 is KGHSH and CDR2 is LQKENI. The source is a human donor in a cohort sampled during active COVID-19. The sample comprised peripheral blood. This chain uses TRBV18 with TRBJ1-1, with 9 bases aligning to TRBD1. The CDR3 sequence: CASSPRTGANTEAFF. Written as DNA, the CDR3 is TGTGCCAGCTCACCCAGGACAGGGGCGAACACTGAAGCTTTCTTT.